This is a list of T cell receptor beta chains from one sample in a study of graft-versus-host responses after intestinal transplantation. Their specific antigens are unknown. Here immunoSEQ multiplex PCR was the method, and the copy in TCRdb shows in-frame clones only, minus some. The table has tens of thousands of clones, roughly 82% seen once. The sequences come from unstimulated CD4+ T cells sorted from spleen or lymph node cells, collected before intestinal transplant. Source of these receptors: a human donor who received an intestinal transplant. Each CDR3 is given with its conserved first and last residue. D genes are given only for firm matches. For some rows the clone size is stated as once, few or many, or as a class when expanded; others skip it.

CDR3nt	CDR3aa	j_gene	v_gene	d_gene	abundance
TGCGCCAGCAGTGACCCTCTCGACAGGGGACCATTAAATTCACCCCTCCACTTT	CASSDPLDRGPLNSPLHF	TRBJ1-6	TRBV10-2	TRBD1	-
TGCAGTGCTAGAGGAACCGGGGAGCTGTTTTTT	CSARGTGELFF	TRBJ2-2	TRBV20-1	-	-
TGTGCCAGCAGCTTAGACGCGGGGGCCGCCACAGATACGCAGTATTTT	CASSLDAGAATDTQYF	TRBJ2-3	TRBV13	-	-
TGCGCCAGCAGCTTGGTTGGGGTACGGGAGCAGTACTTC	CASSLVGVREQYF	TRBJ2-7	TRBV5-1	-	-
TGTGCCAGCAGCCCCGCAGTTGGCACTGAAGCTTTCTTT	CASSPAVGTEAFF	TRBJ1-1	TRBV5-5	-	-
TGTGCCAGCAGTTACAGAGCGGTTAGCTCCTACAATGAGCAGTTCTTC	CASSYRAVSSYNEQFF	TRBJ2-1	TRBV6-6	-	-
TGCGCCAGCAGCTTAGCCCTACAGGGCCCAGATACGCAGTATTTT	CASSLALQGPDTQYF	TRBJ2-3	TRBV5-1	-	-
TGTGCCTGGAGCCAAGTAACAGATACGCAGTATTTT	CAWSQVTDTQYF	TRBJ2-3	TRBV30	-	-
TGTGCCAGCAGCCAAGCAAAATCTGGAAACACCATATATTTT	CASSQAKSGNTIYF	TRBJ1-3	TRBV4-2	-	-
TGCAGTGCTAGATCCTACAATGAGCAGTTCTTC	CSARSYNEQFF	TRBJ2-1	TRBV20-1	-	-
TGTGCCAGCAGCTCCACAGGGGGGTACGGCACAGATACGCAGTATTTT	CASSSTGGYGTDTQYF	TRBJ2-3	TRBV7-6	TRBD1	-
TGTGCCAGCAGCTGGCGGGGACACCAAAACAATGAGCAGTTCTTC	CASSWRGHQNNEQFF	TRBJ2-1	TRBV7-9	-	-
TGTGCCAGCAGCCTCGGACAGGGAGTGGAGGGCTACACCTTC	CASSLGQGVEGYTF	TRBJ1-2	TRBV5-4	TRBD1	few
TGTGCCAGCAGTTACCTGAACACCGGGGAGCTGTTTTTT	CASSYLNTGELFF	TRBJ2-2	TRBV6-5	-	-
TGTGCCAGCAGCGCCCGACAGGGGGCGGGCTCTGGGGCCAACGTCCTGACTTTC	CASSARQGAGSGANVLTF	TRBJ2-6	TRBV9	TRBD1	few
TGTGCCAGCAGCTTAACGGGCGCTAGCGCAGATACGCAGTATTTT	CASSLTGASADTQYF	TRBJ2-3	TRBV7-3	-	-
TGTGCCATCAGTGAGGGGGGCGGCAGTAACAATCAGCCCCAGCATTTT	CAISEGGGSNNQPQHF	TRBJ1-5	TRBV10-3	-	-
TGCAGCGTTGAAGATGGACAAACTAATGAAAAACTGTTTTTT	CSVEDGQTNEKLFF	TRBJ1-4	TRBV29-1	-	once
TGTGCCAGCAGTTCCAGAAGCTCCTACAATGAGCAGTTCTTC	CASSSRSSYNEQFF	TRBJ2-1	TRBV6-5	-	-
TGCAGCGTTGCAGGGCGGGGTGGACGAGATACGCAGTATTTT	CSVAGRGGRDTQYF	TRBJ2-3	TRBV29-1	-	-
TGCGCCAGCAGGGAAAGCGGGGTCTCCTACAATGAGCAGTTCTTC	CASRESGVSYNEQFF	TRBJ2-1	TRBV5-1	TRBD2	-
TGTGCCAGCTCACCGAGGGGGCCTGGCTACAATGAGCAGTTCTTC	CASSPRGPGYNEQFF	TRBJ2-1	TRBV18	TRBD1	-
TGCGCCAGCAGCCAAGGAAGAGCCTTCTCCTACAATGAGCAGTTCTTC	CASSQGRAFSYNEQFF	TRBJ2-1	TRBV4-1	-	-
TGCGCCAGCAGCTTGCCAGGGGGAACTAGCACAGATACGCAGTATTTT	CASSLPGGTSTDTQYF	TRBJ2-3	TRBV5-1	TRBD1	-
TGTGCCAGCAGTGATTCTCTAGCGGGAGTAGCCGATACGCAGTATTTT	CASSDSLAGVADTQYF	TRBJ2-3	TRBV25-1	TRBD2	-
TGTGCCAGTAGTGAAATTGGGGGGACGGATCAGCCCCAGCATTTT	CASSEIGGTDQPQHF	TRBJ1-5	TRBV19	-	-
TGTGCCACAATGGCAACGGGGAACACTGAAGCTTTCTTT	CATMATGNTEAFF	TRBJ1-1	TRBV27	-	-
TGTGCCAGCAGCTTGGCAGGCGGGATTAGCACAGATACGCAGTATTTT	CASSLAGGISTDTQYF	TRBJ2-3	TRBV5-4	-	-
TGTGCCAGCAGCTTAAGAACAGGGGGCGCCCCCGGGGAGCTGTTTTTT	CASSLRTGGAPGELFF	TRBJ2-2	TRBV7-6	TRBD1	-
TGTGCCAGCAGTCCAGGGCGGGGATTCTCCTACGAGCAGTACTTC	CASSPGRGFSYEQYF	TRBJ2-7	TRBV6-6	-	-
TGTGCCAGCAGCGCCCTCGCGCTAGCCTTCACAGATACGCAGTATTTT	CASSALALAFTDTQYF	TRBJ2-3	TRBV7-6	-	-
TGTGCCAGCAGTTTTATGGGGTCCCGCGGGGAGCTGTTTTTT	CASSFMGSRGELFF	TRBJ2-2	TRBV28	-	-
TGTGCCAGCAGAGGGGGCACTGAAGCTTTCTTT	CASRGGTEAFF	TRBJ1-1	TRBV27	-	-
TGTGCCAGCAGCTTAATTGGGAAAAACATTCAGTACTTC	CASSLIGKNIQYF	TRBJ2-4	TRBV7-2	-	-
TGTGCCAGTACCAACGGGGGGTCTAATCAGCCCCAGCATTTT	CASTNGGSNQPQHF	TRBJ1-5	TRBV19	-	-
TGTGCCAGCAGTCTGACAGGGAACGAGCAGTACTTC	CASSLTGNEQYF	TRBJ2-7	TRBV6-6	TRBD1	-
TGTGCCAGCAGTTACTCCGGGACTAGCGGCCAAGAGACCCAGTACTTC	CASSYSGTSGQETQYF	TRBJ2-5	TRBV6-6	TRBD2	-
TGTGCCAGCAGTTTAGCCGGGACAATTCCCAATCAGCCCCAGCATTTT	CASSLAGTIPNQPQHF	TRBJ1-5	TRBV27	-	-
TGTGCCAGCAGTGACAGAAGCGGCCAAGAGACCCAGTACTTC	CASSDRSGQETQYF	TRBJ2-5	TRBV2	-	-
TGTGCCATCGCCAGGCCCCAAGAGACCCAGTACTTC	CAIARPQETQYF	TRBJ2-5	TRBV6-5	-	-
TGTGCCAGCAGCAAATATAGCAATCAGCCCCAGCATTTT	CASSKYSNQPQHF	TRBJ1-5	TRBV11-2	-	-
TGTGCCAGCAGCTTGGTACAGGATCACCTCTACACCTTC	CASSLVQDHLYTF	TRBJ1-2	TRBV5-6	-	-
TGCGCCAGCAGTTACACTAGCGGGGGGAACTACGAGCAGTACTTC	CASSYTSGGNYEQYF	TRBJ2-7	TRBV5-1	TRBD2	-
TGTGCCAGCCTCTCGGCTCTAGCGGGAGCGGAAGAGACCCAGTACTTC	CASLSALAGAEETQYF	TRBJ2-5	TRBV2	TRBD2	-
TGTGCCAGCTGGGATAGCCCGAACACCGGGGAGCTGTTTTTT	CASWDSPNTGELFF	TRBJ2-2	TRBV2	-	-
TGTGCCAGCAGAGGGAACACTGAAGCTTTCTTT	CASRGNTEAFF	TRBJ1-1	TRBV11-1	-	few
TGTGCCAGCAGCCCCACTAGCGGGGGTTACAATGAGCAGTTCTTC	CASSPTSGGYNEQFF	TRBJ2-1	TRBV7-2	TRBD2	-
TGTGCCAGCAGTGCAGGGGCTCCTAACTATGGCTACACCTTC	CASSAGAPNYGYTF	TRBJ1-2	TRBV21-1	-	-
TGTGCCAGCAGCTGGGAGATGGCTAGCGCAGATAACCGACAAGAGACCCAGTACTTC	CASSWEMASADNRQETQYF	TRBJ2-5	TRBV5-4	-	-
TGTGCCTCCCAAGGGAACCCTAAGGGCGAGCAGTACTTC	CASQGNPKGEQYF	TRBJ2-7	TRBV30	-	-
TGTGCCAGCAGTCCCGGGACAATCTTCTACGAGCAGTACTTC	CASSPGTIFYEQYF	TRBJ2-7	TRBV2	-	few
TGTGCCAGCAGCTCTCCTCCGGGACACGCACAAGAGACCCAGTACTTC	CASSSPPGHAQETQYF	TRBJ2-5	TRBV7-2	-	-
TGTGCCAGCAGCAGACGGGCCGGGGAGCTGTTTTTT	CASSRRAGELFF	TRBJ2-2	TRBV6-1	-	-